This T cell receptor beta chain was sequenced in a study of vaccination effects on CD4 cells after COVID-19. The CDR3 contains 15 residues. With V trimmed by 3 bases and J by 4 bases, 8 bases remained unmatched. The germline V gene encodes CDR1 MDHEN and CDR2 SYDVKM. The assay was immunoSEQ multiplex PCR, and TCRdb's table has in-frame clones only and misses some. The table includes 70,000 or so clones, 78% detected once. Study-wide results and limits: In the late period after vaccination, infection- and vaccine-induced clones contracted markedly.

Antigen-specific CD4+ T cells expanded by the ViraFEST assay with viral peptide pools were then sequenced. Upon completion of 10 to 11 days in culture, CD4+ T cells were isolated. Nucleocapsid antibodies stayed negative before and after vaccination, showing no earlier SARS-CoV-2 infection. Roughly 1.8 million PBMC per well received 10 IU/ml IL-2 and approximately 10 ug/ml peptides in culture. Comment on this clone: What it binds is unknown.

The starting material was CD4+ T cells from PBMCs cultured with SARS-CoV-2 spike peptides, obtained before COVID-19 vaccination. This clonotype originated in a human donor who received a COVID-19 vaccine. V is TRBV28 and J is TRBJ1-1; 7 bases are a match to TRBD1. CDR3 loop: CASSFLQGVSTEAFF. The CDR3 DNA follows: TGTGCCAGCAGTTTTCTTCAGGGGGTTAGCACTGAAGCTTTCTTT.